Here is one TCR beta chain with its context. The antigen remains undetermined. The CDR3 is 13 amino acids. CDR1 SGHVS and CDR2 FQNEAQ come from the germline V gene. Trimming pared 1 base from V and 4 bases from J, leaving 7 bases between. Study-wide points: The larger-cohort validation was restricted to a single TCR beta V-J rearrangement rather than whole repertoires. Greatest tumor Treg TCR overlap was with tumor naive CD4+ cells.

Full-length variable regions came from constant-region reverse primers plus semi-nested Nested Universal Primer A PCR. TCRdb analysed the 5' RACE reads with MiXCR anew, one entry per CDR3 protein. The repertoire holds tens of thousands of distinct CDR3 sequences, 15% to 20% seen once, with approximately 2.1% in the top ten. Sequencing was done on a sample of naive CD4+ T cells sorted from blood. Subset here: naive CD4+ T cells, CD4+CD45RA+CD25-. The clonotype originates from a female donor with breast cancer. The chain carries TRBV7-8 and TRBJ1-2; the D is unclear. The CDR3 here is CASSLGSTYGYTF. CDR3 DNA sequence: TGTGCCAGCAGCTTAGGCAGCACCTATGGCTACACCTTC. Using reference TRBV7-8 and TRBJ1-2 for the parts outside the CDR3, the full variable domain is GAGVSQSPRYKVAKRGQDVALRCDPISGHVSLFWYQQALGQGPEFLTYFQNEAQLDKSGLPSDRFFAERPEGSVSTLKIQRTQQEDSAVYLCASSLGSTYGYTFGSGTRLTVV.